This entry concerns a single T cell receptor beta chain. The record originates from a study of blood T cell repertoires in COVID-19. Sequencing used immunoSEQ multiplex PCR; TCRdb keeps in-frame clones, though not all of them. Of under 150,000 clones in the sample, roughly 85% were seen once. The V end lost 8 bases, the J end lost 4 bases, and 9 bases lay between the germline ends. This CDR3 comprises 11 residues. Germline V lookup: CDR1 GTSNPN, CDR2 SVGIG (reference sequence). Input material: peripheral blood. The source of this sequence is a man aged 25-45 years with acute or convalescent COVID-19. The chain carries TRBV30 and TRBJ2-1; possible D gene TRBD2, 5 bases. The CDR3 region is CASSVYNEQFF. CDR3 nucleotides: TGTGCCAGTAGCGTTTACAATGAGCAGTTCTTC.